These 21 T cell receptor beta chains originate from one sample sequenced in a study of tumor-infiltrating lymphocytes in primary liver carcinoma. cDNA specific to TCR beta was made from approximately 500 ng of total RNA, with a constant-region primer employed for priming. Nested multiplex PCR, run for three rounds with slightly modified ARM-PCR, yielded TCR beta libraries. TRBV1-TRBV30 forward primers paired with a C-beta reverse primer were used in the first two PCR rounds, which ran roughly 10 cycles each. Via MiXCR, TCRdb re-called the multiplex PCR reads, giving one row per CDR3 protein. The table has fewer than 110,000 distinct CDR3 sequences, around 66% seen once. Unsorted bulk tissue, about 18-31 mg of it, served as the source for co-extraction of RNA and DNA. The sequenced material came from liver tumor tissue from sampling region 2. Documented subset: tumor region T2, inferior pole. The receptors were sampled from a woman aged 60-70 years with primary liver carcinoma and hepatitis B virus infection.

This clonotype was seen ten or more times. The chain has TRBV12-3 or TRBV12-4 and TRBJ1-5; D is undetermined. Trimming left V 5 bases short and J 11 bases short, with 22 bases between. This CDR3 contains 15 residues. DNA of the CDR3: TGTGCCAGCAGTCCAAGGGATGCACGGGCGGTGACCCAGCATTTT. It translates to CASSPRDARAVTQHF.

As to this clonotype: This may arise from a read error, as a much more abundant clone is one base away. V and J are TRBV5-5 and TRBJ2-3; no clear D. Germline V lookup: CDR1 SGHKS, CDR2 YYEKEE (reference sequence). The CDR3 is 14 amino acids. V was clipped by 0 bases and J by 10 bases, with 15 bases between them. The CDR3 reads CASSLAKGTDAQYF. For the CDR3, the DNA is TGTGCCAGCAGCTTGGCTAAGGGTACGGATGCGCAGTATTTT.

This clonotype was observed a handful of times. Since a much larger clone is just one base distant, this may be a read error. Here the CDR3 reads CASSGTSGRVGSHNEQFF. The CDR3 DNA reads as TGTGCCAGCAGTGGGACTAGCGGGAGGGTTGGATCCCACAATGAGCAGTTCTTC. This rearrangement joins TRBV6-6 to TRBJ2-1; 16 bases are shared with TRBD2. Losses at the gene ends were 5 bases for V and 5 bases for J; bases not matched to a gene: 9. Germline V gene sequence: CDR1 MNHNY, CDR2 SVGAGI (reference sequence). The CDR3 has 18 amino acids.

A remark on this clonotype: An end of the junction differs from the germline gene, which may be a read error. The chain is built from TRBV28 and TRBJ1-4; D may be TRBD1 (6 bases). The CDR3 runs to 17 residues. Germline values: CDR1 MDHEN, CDR2 SYDVKM. The CDR3 DNA is TGTGCCAGCAGTCCCCCCCCACAGGGAGGGCATAATGAAAGACTGTTTTTT. Translation: CASSPPPQGGHNERLFF.

With regard to this clonotype: Since no conserved phenylalanine or tryptophan closes the CDR3, a read error is the likely cause. This rearrangement joins TRBV6-8 to TRBJ2-1; no reliable D call. This CDR3 is 18 amino acids long. Germline CDR1 is MNHGY and CDR2 is SAAAGT. CDR3: CASSTPPTSPRSYNEQFL. Here the CDR3 DNA reads TGTGCCAGCAGTACCCCACCCACTTCACCACGCTCCTACAACGAGCAGTTCCTC.

In regard to this clonotype: It is unclear where the CDR3 begins or ends on the DNA, so no DNA is shown, and the CDR3 is as TCRdb lists it. CDR3 protein: CAGGGVLNTGSCFF. This chain connects TRBV6-2 or TRBV6-3 to TRBJ2-2; TRBD2 was called by the table and not checked on the DNA. From its first to its last residue, the CDR3 has 14 amino acids. Germline lookup yields CDR1 MNHEY and CDR2 SVGEGT.

This clonotype was seen many times. J is TRBJ2-1 and V is TRBV4-2; 9 nucleotides align to TRBD1. CDR1 and CDR2 from the germline V gene are LGHNA and YNFKEQ. CDR3 size: 14 residues. V dropped 4 bases and J dropped 6; count of bases not matched to a gene: 4. The CDR3 region has the DNA TGTGCCAGCAGCCCTCGGGACAGGGTCAATGAGCAGTTCTTC. This encodes CASSPRDRVNEQFF.

The gene calls are TRBV11-2 and TRBJ2-4; TRBD1 might be the D (6 bases). Germline lookup yields CDR1 SGHAT and CDR2 FQNNGV. This CDR3 is 15 amino acids long. This chain's CDR3 is CTNSLDSWGRDIQYF. The DNA of the CDR3 is TGTACCAACAGCTTAGATAGTTGGGGGCGCGACATTCAGTACTTC.

As regards this clonotype: One end of the junction fails to match germline, which may point to a read error. The chain links TRBV28 to TRBJ2-1; the D is unclear. The CDR3 is 11 amino acids. Looked up from germline, CDR1 is MDHEN and CDR2 is SYDVKM. The CDR3, as DNA: TGTCCCAGAAGTTTGGTGCACGAGCGGTTCTTC. It codes for CPRSLVHERFF.

The rearrangement joins TRBV5-4 to TRBJ2-1; D possibly uses TRBD1 or TRBD2 (5 bases each). This CDR3 is 15 amino acids long. V was pared by 4 bases and J by 8 bases, with 19 bases between. Germline assignment: CDR1 SGHNT and CDR2 YYREEE (reference sequence). CDR3 in amino acids: CASSPSSGTGDEQFF. The DNA for the CDR3 is TGTGCCAGCAGCCCCTCGAGTGGGACGGGCGATGAGCAGTTCTTC. The entire variable domain, with the rest obtained from reference TRBV5-4 and TRBJ2-1, is as follows: ETGVTQSPTHLIKTRGQQVTLRCSSQSGHNTVSWYQQALGQGPQFIFQYYREEENGRGNFPPRFSGLQFPNYSSELNVNALELDDSALYLCASSPSSGTGDEQFFGPGTRLTVL.

In regard to this clonotype: Possible read error: a much larger clone is one base away. This chain links TRBV4-1 with TRBJ2-1; D is possibly TRBD1 or TRBD2 (6 bases each). The CDR3 has 13 residues. Germline loops: CDR1 MGHRA, CDR2 YSYEKL. CDR3 bases: TGCGCCAGCAGACAACCGGGGGCTAATGGGCAGTTCTTC. Protein: CASRQPGANGQFF.

This clonotype has a count of ten or more. The chain uses TRBV12-3 or TRBV12-4 and TRBJ2-3; weak D call: TRBD1 (6 bases). V lost 4 bases, J lost 3 bases, and 11 bases lay in between. The CDR3 totals 14 residues. Here the CDR3 reads CASSSGRGTDTQYF. CDR3 bases: TGTGCCAGCAGTTCCGGCAGGGGAACAGATACGCAGTATTTT.

Ten or more counts support this clonotype. V gene TRBV6-1 combines with J gene TRBJ2-1; D is undetermined. This CDR3 is 13 amino acids long. Trimming pared 1 base from V and 4 bases from J, leaving 5 bases between. The V gene's germline CDR1 is MNHNS and CDR2 SASEGT. The CDR3: CASSEVDYNEQFF. CDR3 in DNA: TGTGCCAGCAGTGAAGTGGATTACAATGAGCAGTTCTTC.

The chain couples TRBV11-2 to TRBJ2-2; weak D call: TRBD2 (5 bases). The V and J ends lost 5 bases and 4 bases respectively, with 14 bases between them. CDR3 length equals 15 residues. Germline lookup yields CDR1 SGHAT and CDR2 FQNNGV. Here the CDR3 DNA reads TGTGCCAGCAGCCACGGCACTAGTGGCACCGGGGAGCTGTTTTTT. Translated: CASSHGTSGTGELFF.

The rearrangement links TRBV11-1 to TRBJ2-7; 7 nucleotides align to TRBD1. V lost 5 bases to trimming and J lost 4 bases; unmatched junction nucleotides: 14. CDR1 is SGHAT and CDR2 is FQDESV in the germline V gene (reference sequence). This CDR3 spans 16 amino acids. Written as DNA, the CDR3 is TGTGCCAGCAGCCTCAGGCCCACAGGGGCCATTTACGAGCAGTACTTC. It codes for CASSLRPTGAIYEQYF.

Remarks on this clonotype: The junction departs from germline at one end; a sequencing error may be responsible. The chain combines TRBV6-1 with TRBJ2-7, with 8 bases matching TRBD2. Per germline, CDR1 MNHNS and CDR2 SASEGT. The CDR3 runs to 16 residues. The CDR3 loop is CAISDSPGTGRDEQYF. The DNA for the CDR3 is TGTGCCATCAGTGACTCCCCCGGGACCGGGAGGGACGAGCAGTACTTC.

About this clonotype itself: A much more abundant neighbour one base away suggests this may be a read error. This rearrangement joins TRBV30 to TRBJ2-7; TRBD2 might be the D (6 bases). Germline CDR1 and CDR2: GTSNPN and SVGIG (reference sequence). This CDR3 is 14 amino acids long. The CDR3 loop reads CVWELFGRTYEQYF. For the CDR3, the DNA is TGTGTCTGGGAGCTATTCGGGAGAACCTACGAGCAGTACTTC.

The chain has TRBV15 and TRBJ1-1; D may be TRBD1 (5 bases). Germline CDR1 LNHNV, CDR2 YYDKDF (reference sequence). The CDR3 extends over 13 amino acids. Trimming shortened V by 8 bases and J by 0 bases, and 10 bases separated the two germline ends. DNA of the CDR3: TGTGCCACCCGTTCAGGGCTGAACACTGAAGCTTTCTTT. This translates into CATRSGLNTEAFF.

Points on this clonotype: This CDR3 fails to terminate in the conserved phenylalanine or tryptophan, so it likely reflects a read error. The DNA is left out, because the CDR3 cannot be placed on it with certainty; the CDR3 is given as TCRdb lists it. V is TRBV11-2 and J is TRBJ2-5; the table's D call, TRBD2, was not checked against the DNA. The CDR3 length is 16 residues, termini included. Germline loops: CDR1 SGHAT, CDR2 FQNNGV. The CDR3 region is CASNYSRGSGRETQCL.

Concerning this clonotype: This is likely a read error, given that the CDR3 carries no conserved phenylalanine or tryptophan at its end. The chain carries TRBV6-2 or TRBV6-3 and TRBJ2-7, with D unclear. CDR3 length: 15 residues. The germline V gene has CDR1 MNHEY and CDR2 SVGEGT. Trimming pared 3 bases from V and 2 bases from J, leaving 14 bases between. The CDR3 loop is CASSYVTEPPYEQYL. The CDR3 bases are TGTGCCAGCAGTTATGTCACGGAGCCACCCTACGAGCAGTACCTC.

This clonotype showed up just a few times. This sequence may be a read error, since a much larger clone differs from it by one base. The chain recombines TRBV6-6 with TRBJ2-7; D not certain. Germline CDR1 reads MNHNY; CDR2 reads SVGAGI (reference sequence). The CDR3 sequence is 13 residues long. The CDR3 protein is CASSYMNSYEQHF. CDR3 nucleotides: TGTGCCAGCAGTTACATGAACTCCTACGAGCAGCACTTC.